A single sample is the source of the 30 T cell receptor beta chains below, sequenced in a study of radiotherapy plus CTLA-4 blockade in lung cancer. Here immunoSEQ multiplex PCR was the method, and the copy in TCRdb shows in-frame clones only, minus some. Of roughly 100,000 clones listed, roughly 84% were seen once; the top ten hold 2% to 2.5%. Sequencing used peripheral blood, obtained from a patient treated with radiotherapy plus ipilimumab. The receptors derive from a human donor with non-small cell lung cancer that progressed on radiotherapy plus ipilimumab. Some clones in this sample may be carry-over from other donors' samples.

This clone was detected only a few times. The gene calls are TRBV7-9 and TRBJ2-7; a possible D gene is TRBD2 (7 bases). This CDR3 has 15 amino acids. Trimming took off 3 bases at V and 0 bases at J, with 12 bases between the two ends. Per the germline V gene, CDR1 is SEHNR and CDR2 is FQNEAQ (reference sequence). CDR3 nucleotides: TGTGCCAGCAGCTTTAAGGGGGGGAGCTCCTACGAGCAGTACTTC. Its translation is CASSFKGGSSYEQYF.

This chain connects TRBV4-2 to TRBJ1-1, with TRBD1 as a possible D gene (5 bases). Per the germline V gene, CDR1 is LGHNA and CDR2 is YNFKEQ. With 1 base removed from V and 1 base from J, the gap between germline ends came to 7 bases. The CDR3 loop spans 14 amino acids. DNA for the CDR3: TGTGCCAGCAGCCAAGGAGACAGGAACACTGAAGCTTTCTTT. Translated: CASSQGDRNTEAFF.

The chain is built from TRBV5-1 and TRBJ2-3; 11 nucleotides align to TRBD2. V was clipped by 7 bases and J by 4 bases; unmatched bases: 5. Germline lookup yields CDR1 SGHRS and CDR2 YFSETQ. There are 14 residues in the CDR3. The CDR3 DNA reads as TGCGCCAGCTTAGCGGGGGGGTCTGCAGATACGCAGTATTTT. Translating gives CASLAGGSADTQYF.

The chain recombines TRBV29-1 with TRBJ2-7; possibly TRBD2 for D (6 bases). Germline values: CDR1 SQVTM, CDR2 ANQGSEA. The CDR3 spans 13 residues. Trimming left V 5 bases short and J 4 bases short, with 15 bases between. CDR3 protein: CSVRGGVEYEQYF. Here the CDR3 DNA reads TGCAGCGTTCGGGGCGGGGTTGAATACGAGCAGTACTTC.

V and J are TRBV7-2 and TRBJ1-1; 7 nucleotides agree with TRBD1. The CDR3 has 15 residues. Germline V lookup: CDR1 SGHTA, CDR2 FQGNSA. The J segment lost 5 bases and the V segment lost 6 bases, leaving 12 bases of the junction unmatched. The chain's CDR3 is CASRLKRGLDTEAFF. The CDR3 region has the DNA TGTGCCAGCAGGTTAAAGAGGGGGCTGGATACTGAAGCTTTCTTT.

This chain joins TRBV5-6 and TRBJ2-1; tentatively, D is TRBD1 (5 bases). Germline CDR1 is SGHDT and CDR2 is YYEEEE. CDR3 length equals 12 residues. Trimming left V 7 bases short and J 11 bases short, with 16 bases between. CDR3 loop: CASARPDSKQFF. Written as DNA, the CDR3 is TGTGCCAGCGCCCGACCCGACAGCAAGCAGTTCTTC.

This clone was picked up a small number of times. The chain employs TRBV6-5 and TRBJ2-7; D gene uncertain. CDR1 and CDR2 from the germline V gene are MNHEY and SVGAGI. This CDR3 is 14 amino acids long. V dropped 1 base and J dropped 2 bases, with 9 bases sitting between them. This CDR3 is CASSYYGRTYEQYF. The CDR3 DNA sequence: TGTGCCAGCAGTTACTATGGCAGGACCTACGAGCAGTACTTC.

CDR3 sequence: CASSFPATSGTQYF. The DNA for the CDR3 is TGTGCCAGCAGCTTCCCAGCCACTTCTGGGACCCAGTACTTC. This chain joins TRBV7-2 and TRBJ2-5; the D is unclear. CDR1 and CDR2 (germline): SGHTA, FQGNSA. There are 14 residues in the CDR3. V shed 3 bases and J shed 7 bases, with 15 bases lying between them.

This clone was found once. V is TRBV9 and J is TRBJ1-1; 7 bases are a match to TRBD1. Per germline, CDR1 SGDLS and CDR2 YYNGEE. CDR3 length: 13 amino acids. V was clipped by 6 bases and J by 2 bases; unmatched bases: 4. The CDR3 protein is CASTRQGNTEAFF. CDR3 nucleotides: TGTGCCAGCACACGACAGGGTAACACTGAAGCTTTCTTT. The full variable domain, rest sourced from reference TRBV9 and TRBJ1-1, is DSGVTQTPKHLITATGQRVTLRCSPRSGDLSVYWYQQSLDQGLQFLIQYYNGEERAKGNILERFSAQQFPDLHSELNLSSLELGDSALYFCASTRQGNTEAFFGQGTRLTVV.

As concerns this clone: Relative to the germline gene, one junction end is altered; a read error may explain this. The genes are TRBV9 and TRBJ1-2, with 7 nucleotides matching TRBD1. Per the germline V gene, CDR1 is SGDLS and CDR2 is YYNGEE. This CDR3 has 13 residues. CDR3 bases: TGTGTCAGCAGCCCGACAGGGACGGATGGCTACACCTTC. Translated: CVSSPTGTDGYTF.

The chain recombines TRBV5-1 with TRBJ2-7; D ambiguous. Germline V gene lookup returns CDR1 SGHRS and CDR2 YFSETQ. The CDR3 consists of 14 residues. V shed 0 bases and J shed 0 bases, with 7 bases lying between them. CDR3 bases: TGCGCCAGCAGCTTGGACAGTACCTCCTACGAGCAGTACTTC. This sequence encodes CASSLDSTSYEQYF.

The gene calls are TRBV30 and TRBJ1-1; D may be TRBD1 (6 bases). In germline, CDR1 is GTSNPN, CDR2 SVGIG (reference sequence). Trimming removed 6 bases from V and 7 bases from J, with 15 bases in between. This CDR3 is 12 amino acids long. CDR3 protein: CACRDILGEAFF. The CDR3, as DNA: TGTGCCTGCCGGGACATTTTAGGTGAAGCTTTCTTT.

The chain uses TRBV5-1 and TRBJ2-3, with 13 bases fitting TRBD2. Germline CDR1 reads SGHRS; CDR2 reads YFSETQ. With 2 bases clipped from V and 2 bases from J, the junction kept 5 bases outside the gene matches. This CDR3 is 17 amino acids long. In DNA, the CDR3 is TGCGCCAGCAGCTTATTCGGGACTAGCGGGACCACAGATACGCAGTATTTT. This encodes CASSLFGTSGTTDTQYF.

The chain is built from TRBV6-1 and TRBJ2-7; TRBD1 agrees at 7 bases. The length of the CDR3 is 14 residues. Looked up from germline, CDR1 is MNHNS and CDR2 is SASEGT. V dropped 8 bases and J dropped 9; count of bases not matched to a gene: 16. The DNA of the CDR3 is TGTGCCAGCGTTCCGGGACAGAATACGAGATGGCAGTACTTC. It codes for CASVPGQNTRWQYF.

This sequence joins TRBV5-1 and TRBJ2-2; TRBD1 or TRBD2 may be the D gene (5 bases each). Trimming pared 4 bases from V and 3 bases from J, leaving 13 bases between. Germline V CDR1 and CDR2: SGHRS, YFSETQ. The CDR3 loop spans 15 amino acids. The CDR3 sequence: CASSVMGEYTGELFF. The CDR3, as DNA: TGCGCCAGCAGCGTAATGGGGGAATACACCGGGGAGCTGTTTTTT. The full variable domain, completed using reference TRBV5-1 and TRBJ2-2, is KAGVTQTPRYLIKTRGQQVTLSCSPISGHRSVSWYQQTPGQGLQFLFEYFSETQRNKGNFPGRFSGRQFSNSRSEMNVSTLELGDSALYLCASSVMGEYTGELFFGEGSRLTVL.

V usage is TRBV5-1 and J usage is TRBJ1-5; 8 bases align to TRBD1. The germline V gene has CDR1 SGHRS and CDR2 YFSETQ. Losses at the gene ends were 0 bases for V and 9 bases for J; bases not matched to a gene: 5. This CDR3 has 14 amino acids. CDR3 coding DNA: TGCGCCAGCAGCTTGGATGGGGGACAGGCGCCCCAGCATTTT. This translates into CASSLDGGQAPQHF.

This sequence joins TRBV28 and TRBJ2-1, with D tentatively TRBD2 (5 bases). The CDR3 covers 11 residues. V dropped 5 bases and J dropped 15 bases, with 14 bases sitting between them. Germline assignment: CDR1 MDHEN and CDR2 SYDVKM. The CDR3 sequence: CASSDLIRGFF. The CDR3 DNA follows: TGTGCCAGCAGTGATCTTATTCGGGGGTTCTTC. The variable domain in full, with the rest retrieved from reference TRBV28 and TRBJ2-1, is DVKVTQSSRYLVKRTGEKVFLECVQDMDHENMFWYRQDPGLGLRLIYFSYDVKMKEKGDIPEGYSVSREKKERFSLILESASTNQTSMYLCASSDLIRGFFGPGTRLTVL.

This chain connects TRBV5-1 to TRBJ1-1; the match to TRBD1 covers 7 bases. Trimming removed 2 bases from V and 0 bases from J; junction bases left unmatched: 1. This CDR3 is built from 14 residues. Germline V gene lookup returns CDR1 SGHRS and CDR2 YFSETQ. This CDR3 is CASSFTGVNTEAFF. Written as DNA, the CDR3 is TGCGCCAGCAGCTTTACAGGGGTGAACACTGAAGCTTTCTTT.

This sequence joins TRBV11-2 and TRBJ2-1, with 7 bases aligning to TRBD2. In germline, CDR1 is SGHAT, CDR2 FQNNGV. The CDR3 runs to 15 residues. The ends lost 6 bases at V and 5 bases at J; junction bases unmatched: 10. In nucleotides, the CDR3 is TGTGCCAGCAGGCCCAGGCTAGCGGCCGACAATGAGCAGTTCTTC. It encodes CASRPRLAADNEQFF. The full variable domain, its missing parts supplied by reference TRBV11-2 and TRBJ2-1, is EAGVAQSPRYKIIEKRQSVAFWCNPISGHATLYWYQQILGQGPKLLIQFQNNGVVDDSQLPKDRFSAERLKGVDSTLKIQPAKLEDSAVYLCASRPRLAADNEQFFGPGTRLTVL.

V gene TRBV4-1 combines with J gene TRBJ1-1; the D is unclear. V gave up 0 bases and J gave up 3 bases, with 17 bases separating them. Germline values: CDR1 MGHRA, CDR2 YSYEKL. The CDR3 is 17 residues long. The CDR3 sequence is CASSQDRKGGRHTEAFF. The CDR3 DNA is TGCGCCAGCAGCCAAGATAGGAAAGGAGGTCGACACACTGAAGCTTTCTTT.

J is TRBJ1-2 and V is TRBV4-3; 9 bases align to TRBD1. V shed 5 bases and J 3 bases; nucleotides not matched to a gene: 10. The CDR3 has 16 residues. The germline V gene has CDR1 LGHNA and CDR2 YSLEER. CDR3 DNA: TGCGCCAGCAGCGTACAAACAGGGGGCGATGACTATGGCTACACCTTC. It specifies CASSVQTGGDDYGYTF.

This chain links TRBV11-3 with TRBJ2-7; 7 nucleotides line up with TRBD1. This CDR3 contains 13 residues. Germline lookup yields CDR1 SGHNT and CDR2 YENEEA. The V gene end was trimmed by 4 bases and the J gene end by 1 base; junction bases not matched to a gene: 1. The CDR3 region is CASSSTGSYEQYF. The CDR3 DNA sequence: TGTGCCAGCAGCTCGACAGGGTCCTACGAGCAGTACTTC. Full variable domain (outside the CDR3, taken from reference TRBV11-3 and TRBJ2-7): EAGVVQSPRYKIIEKKQPVAFWCNPISGHNTLYWYLQNLGQGPELLIRYENEEAVDDSQLPKDRFSAERLKGVDSTLKIQPAELGDSAVYLCASSSTGSYEQYFGPGTRLTVT.

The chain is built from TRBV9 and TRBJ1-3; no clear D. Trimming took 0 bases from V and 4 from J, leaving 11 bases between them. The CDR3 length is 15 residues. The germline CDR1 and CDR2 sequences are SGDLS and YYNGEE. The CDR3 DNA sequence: TGTGCCAGCAGCGTAGCCGAGGGTTCAGGAAACACCATATATTTT. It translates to CASSVAEGSGNTIYF.

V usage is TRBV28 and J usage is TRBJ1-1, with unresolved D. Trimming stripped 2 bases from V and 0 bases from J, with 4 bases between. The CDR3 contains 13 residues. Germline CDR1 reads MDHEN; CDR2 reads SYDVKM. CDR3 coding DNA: TGTGCCAGCAGTTTAGTTATGAACACTGAAGCTTTCTTT. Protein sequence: CASSLVMNTEAFF.

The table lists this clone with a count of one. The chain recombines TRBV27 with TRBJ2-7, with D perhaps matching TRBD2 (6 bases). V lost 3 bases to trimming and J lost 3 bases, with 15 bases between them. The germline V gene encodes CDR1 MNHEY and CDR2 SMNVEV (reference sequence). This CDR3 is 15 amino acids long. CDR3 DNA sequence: TGTGCCAGCAGTTTCGCCGGGGGTCCTCTCTACGAGCAGTACTTC. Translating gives CASSFAGGPLYEQYF.

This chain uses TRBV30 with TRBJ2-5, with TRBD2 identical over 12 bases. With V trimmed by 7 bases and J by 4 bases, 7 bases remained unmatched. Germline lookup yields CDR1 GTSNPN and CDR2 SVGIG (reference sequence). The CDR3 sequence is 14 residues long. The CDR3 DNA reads TGTGCCTTAGCTAGCGGGGGGGTTGGAGAGACCCAGTACTTC. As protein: CALASGGVGETQYF.

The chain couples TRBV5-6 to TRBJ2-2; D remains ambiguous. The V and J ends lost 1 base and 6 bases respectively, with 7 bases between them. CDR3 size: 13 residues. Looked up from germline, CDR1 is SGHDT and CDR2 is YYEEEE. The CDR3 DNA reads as TGTGCCAGCAGCTTGAGGGTTCCCGGGGAGCTGTTTTTT. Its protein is CASSLRVPGELFF.

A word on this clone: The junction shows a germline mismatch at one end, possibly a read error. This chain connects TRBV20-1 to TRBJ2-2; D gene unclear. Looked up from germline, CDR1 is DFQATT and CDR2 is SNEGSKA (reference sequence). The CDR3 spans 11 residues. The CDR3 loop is CSGRAELELFF. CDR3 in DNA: TGCAGTGGTAGAGCAGAGTTGGAGCTGTTTTTT.

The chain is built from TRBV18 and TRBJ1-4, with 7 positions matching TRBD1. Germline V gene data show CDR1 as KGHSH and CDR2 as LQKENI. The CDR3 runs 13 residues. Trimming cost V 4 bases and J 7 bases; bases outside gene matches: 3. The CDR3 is CASSQQGSEKLFF. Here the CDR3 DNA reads TGTGCCAGCTCACAACAGGGGAGTGAAAAACTGTTTTTT. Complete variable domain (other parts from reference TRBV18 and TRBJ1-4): NAGVMQNPRHLVRRRGQEARLRCSPMKGHSHVYWYRQLPEEGLKFMVYLQKENIIDESGMPKERFSAEFPKEGPSILRIQQVVRGDSAAYFCASSQQGSEKLFFGSGTQLSVL.

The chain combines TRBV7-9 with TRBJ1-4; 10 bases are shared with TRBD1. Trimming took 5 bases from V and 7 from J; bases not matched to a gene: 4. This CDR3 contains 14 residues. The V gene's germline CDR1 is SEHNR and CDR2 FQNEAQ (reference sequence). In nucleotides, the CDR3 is TGTGCCAGCAGCCACGGACAGGGGGGTGAAAAACTGTTTTTT. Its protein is CASSHGQGGEKLFF.